This T cell receptor beta chain was found in a study of T cell responses to AZD1222 COVID-19 vaccine. A word on this clone: Its matching antigen is unknown.

Sequencing used immunoSEQ multiplex PCR; TCRdb keeps in-frame clones, though not all of them. The table records about 110,000 clones, about 93% of them present only once. Germline values: CDR1 MNHEY, CDR2 SMNVEV (reference sequence). This CDR3 has 12 residues. V was clipped by 4 bases and J by 6 bases, with 6 bases between them. Regarding the study as a whole: The study found vaccine-associated CD4 TCRs spanning spike, dominant at 160-218 and 743-854. Seropositive AZD1222 recipients at baseline numbered only 6 or 7. Spike-specific TCR breadth rose after two AZD1222 doses, and depth rose as well.

The chain joins TRBV27 to TRBJ2-2; no firm D call. Material: peripheral blood, obtained on day 0 of AZD1222 vaccination. This TCR came from an adult in good health. CDR3 nucleotide sequence: TGTGCCAGCAGTTCCTTTCCCGGGGAGCTGTTTTTT. This encodes CASSSFPGELFF.